Presented here are 14 T cell receptor beta chains from one specimen sequenced in a study of shared clonotypes between healthy human individuals. Using immunoSEQ multiplex PCR, the repertoire was profiled, and TCRdb retains in-frame clones only, with some absent. The sample has 1.5 million to 2.5 million clones, roughly 95% seen once. CD45RO-negative, CCR7-positively selected cells formed the naive CD8 fraction, excluding terminally differentiated effector memory CD45RA+ cells. Sequencing used naive CD8+ T cells sorted from blood. The receptors shown here come from a man between 18 and 35 years old in good health.

The chain uses TRBV19 and TRBJ2-2; 8 positions match TRBD2. CDR3 length: 13 amino acids. Per germline, CDR1 LNHDA and CDR2 SQIVND (reference sequence). Trimming cost V 11 bases and J 5 bases; bases outside gene matches: 7. This CDR3 reads CAVLIAGTGELFF. CDR3 DNA: TGTGCCGTCCTTATAGCGGGAACCGGGGAGCTGTTTTTT.

The chain links TRBV9 to TRBJ1-1; possible D gene TRBD1, 6 bases. The V gene lost 4 bases and the J gene lost 0 bases, with 13 bases spanning the gap. Per germline, CDR1 SGDLS and CDR2 YYNGEE. The CDR3 spans 15 residues. Here the CDR3 DNA reads TGTGCCAGCAGCCTGGACAGCGGTATGAACACTGAAGCTTTCTTT. Translated, it gives CASSLDSGMNTEAFF.

The CDR3 protein is CASSSRRGGEAFF. CDR3 nucleotides: TGTGCCAGCAGCTCCCGTCGGGGTGGTGAAGCTTTCTTT. The chain uses TRBV11-2 and TRBJ1-1; D is unclear. Germline V gene data show CDR1 as SGHAT and CDR2 as FQNNGV. This CDR3 has 13 residues. Trimming took 4 bases from V and 7 from J, leaving 13 bases between them. The full variable domain, in which reference TRBV11-2 and TRBJ1-1 provide the parts outside the CDR3, is EAGVAQSPRYKIIEKRQSVAFWCNPISGHATLYWYQQILGQGPKLLIQFQNNGVVDDSQLPKDRFSAERLKGVDSTLKIQPAKLEDSAVYLCASSSRRGGEAFFGQGTRLTVV.

In regard to this clone: The same CDR3 can be traced to other DNA sequences in this sample. The chain carries TRBV19 and TRBJ2-7; no clear D. Trimming took off 3 bases at V and 0 bases at J, with 6 bases between the two ends. Germline V gives CDR1 LNHDA, CDR2 SQIVND (reference sequence). This CDR3 contains 13 residues. CDR3 sequence reads: CASSMGFSYEQYF. The CDR3 DNA reads as TGTGCCAGTAGTATGGGTTTCTCCTACGAGCAGTACTTC. Complete variable domain (other parts from reference TRBV19 and TRBJ2-7): DGGITQSPKYLFRKEGQNVTLSCEQNLNHDAMYWYRQDPGQGLRLIYYSQIVNDFQKGDIAEGYSVSREKKESFPLTVTSAQKNPTAFYLCASSMGFSYEQYFGPGTRLTVT.

The chain joins TRBV6-1 to TRBJ2-7; TRBD2 agrees at 10 bases. There are 15 residues in the CDR3. Germline V gene lookup returns CDR1 MNHNS and CDR2 SASEGT. V lost 7 bases to trimming and J lost 1 base; unmatched junction nucleotides: 7. The DNA for the CDR3 is TGTGCCAGCACCCAAGAGCGGGAGGGATCCTACGAGCAGTACTTC. This gives the protein CASTQEREGSYEQYF.

CDR3 loop: CASSLEWNTEAFF. CDR3 coding DNA: TGTGCCAGCAGCCTCGAATGGAACACTGAAGCTTTCTTT. The chain recombines TRBV14 with TRBJ1-1, with D uncertain. The V and J ends lost 4 bases and 1 base respectively, with 7 bases between them. The germline V gene has CDR1 SGHDN and CDR2 FVKESK. This CDR3 has 13 residues.

This chain joins TRBV28 and TRBJ2-5, with D possibly TRBD1 on 6 matching bases. Germline CDR1 is MDHEN and CDR2 is SYDVKM. With 1 base removed from V and 3 bases from J, the gap between germline ends came to 9 bases. This CDR3 spans 14 amino acids. This CDR3 is CASSLSRTEETQYF. The CDR3 region has the DNA TGTGCCAGCAGTTTATCTCGGACAGAAGAGACCCAGTACTTC.

The chain has TRBV6-1 and TRBJ2-7, with 7 bases identical to TRBD2. V lost 11 bases, J lost 0 bases, and 13 bases stayed unmatched. The CDR3 sequence is 15 residues long. Per the germline V gene, CDR1 is MNHNS and CDR2 is SASEGT. The CDR3 DNA reads TGTGCCGGTGGGACTACCTCCTATTACTCCTACGAGCAGTACTTC. Its translation: CAGGTTSYYSYEQYF.

The chain recombines TRBV5-1 with TRBJ1-6; weak D call: TRBD1 (6 bases). The CDR3 spans 16 residues. Germline V CDR1 and CDR2: SGHRS, YFSETQ. The V end lost 3 bases, the J end lost 0 bases, and 10 bases lay between the germline ends. CDR3 protein: CASSSGQSSYNSPLHF. The CDR3 region has the DNA TGCGCCAGCAGCTCCGGACAGAGCTCCTATAATTCACCCCTCCACTTT.

The chain carries TRBV7-9 and TRBJ2-5, with D perhaps TRBD2 (5 bases). Germline CDR1 is SEHNR and CDR2 is FQNEAQ (reference sequence). The CDR3 totals 14 residues. V lost 7 bases and J 1 base, leaving 13 bases between the germline ends. The CDR3 protein is CASTSPRSQETQYF. Written as DNA, the CDR3 is TGTGCCAGCACTAGCCCCCGAAGCCAAGAGACCCAGTACTTC.

The chain employs TRBV28 and TRBJ2-7, with 7 nucleotides matching TRBD1. The germline CDR1 and CDR2 sequences are MDHEN and SYDVKM. J lost 4 bases, V lost 5 bases, and 14 bases had no gene match. The CDR3 covers 16 residues. DNA of the CDR3: TGTGCCAGCAGTCTAGAATCCGGGACAGCTCTTTACGAGCAGTACTTC. Encoded protein: CASSLESGTALYEQYF. The full variable domain, its missing parts supplied by reference TRBV28 and TRBJ2-7, is DVKVTQSSRYLVKRTGEKVFLECVQDMDHENMFWYRQDPGLGLRLIYFSYDVKMKEKGDIPEGYSVSREKKERFSLILESASTNQTSMYLCASSLESGTALYEQYFGPGTRLTVT.

There are a few counts of this clone. V is TRBV5-1 and J is TRBJ1-6; 10 bases are shared with TRBD1. Per the germline V gene, CDR1 is SGHRS and CDR2 is YFSETQ. J gave up 10 bases and V 0 bases, and 4 bases lay outside the gene matches. This CDR3 is 15 amino acids long. The CDR3 bases are TGCGCCAGCAGCTTGGCGACAGGGGGCGACTCACCCCTCCACTTT. Amino acids: CASSLATGGDSPLHF.

Comment on this clone: This specimen includes other DNA sequences encoding the same CDR3. The chain couples TRBV6-5 to TRBJ2-7, with D maybe TRBD1 (6 bases). From germline, CDR1 is MNHEY and CDR2 SVGAGI. The CDR3 consists of 15 residues. Trimming took off 2 bases at V and 2 bases at J, with 13 bases between the two ends. The CDR3 sequence: CASSYGDTEAYEQYF. CDR3 in DNA: TGTGCCAGCAGTTACGGGGACACCGAAGCCTACGAGCAGTACTTC.

The chain is built from TRBV27 and TRBJ2-3, with 8 bases that match TRBD2. The CDR3 runs 15 residues. V was clipped by 7 bases and J by 2 bases; unmatched bases: 8. Germline loops: CDR1 MNHEY, CDR2 SMNVEV (reference sequence). As DNA, the CDR3 is TGTGCCAGCACCCCTACTAGCGGCGTCACAGATACGCAGTATTTT. Its translation is CASTPTSGVTDTQYF.